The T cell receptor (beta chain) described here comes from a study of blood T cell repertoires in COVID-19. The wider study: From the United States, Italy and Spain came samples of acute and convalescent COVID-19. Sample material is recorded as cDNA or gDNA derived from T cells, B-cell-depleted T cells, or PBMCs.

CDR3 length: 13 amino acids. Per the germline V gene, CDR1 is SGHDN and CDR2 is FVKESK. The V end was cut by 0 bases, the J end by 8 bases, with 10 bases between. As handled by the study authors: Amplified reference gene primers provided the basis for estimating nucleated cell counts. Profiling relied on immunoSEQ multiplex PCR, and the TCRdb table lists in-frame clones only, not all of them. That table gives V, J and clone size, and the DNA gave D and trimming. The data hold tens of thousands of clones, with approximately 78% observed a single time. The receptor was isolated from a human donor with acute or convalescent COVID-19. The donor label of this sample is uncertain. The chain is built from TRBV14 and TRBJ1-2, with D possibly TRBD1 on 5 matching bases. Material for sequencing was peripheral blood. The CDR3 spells CASSQELGQGYTF. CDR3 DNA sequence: TGTGCCAGCAGCCAAGAACTGGGGCAGGGCTACACCTTC. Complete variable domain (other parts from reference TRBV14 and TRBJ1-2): EAGVTQFPSHSVIEKGQTVTLRCDPISGHDNLYWYRRVMGKEIKFLLHFVKESKQDESGMPNNRFLAERTGGTYSTLKVQPAELEDSGVYFCASSQELGQGYTFGSGTRLTVV.